These 18 T cell receptor beta chains came from one sample sequenced in a study of blood T cell repertoires in COVID-19. Generated by immunoSEQ multiplex PCR, the TCRdb table keeps only in-frame clones and is missing some. Of hundreds of thousands of clones listed, 80% to 90% were seen once; the top ten hold roughly a tenth. Sequenced: peripheral blood. All receptors derive from a woman in her seventies with COVID-19, enrolled during active disease.

The chain carries TRBV20-1 and TRBJ2-7, with D tentatively TRBD2 (5 bases). Between the trimmed V and J ends, which lost 3 bases and 7 bases, there was a span of 16 bases. This CDR3 is 13 amino acids long. Per the germline V gene, CDR1 is DFQATT and CDR2 is SNEGSKA (reference sequence). The CDR3 DNA sequence: TGCAGTGCTAGTGATCGGACTTTTGGGGAGCAGTACTTC. It translates to CSASDRTFGEQYF.

This chain links TRBV5-5 with TRBJ1-2; D is perhaps TRBD1 (6 bases). V dropped 4 bases and J dropped 4 bases, with 14 bases sitting between them. In germline, CDR1 is SGHKS, CDR2 YYEKEE (reference sequence). The CDR3 is made up of 14 amino acids. The CDR3: CASSLGGWGYGYTF. In DNA form, the CDR3 reads TGTGCCAGCAGCCTAGGGGGTTGGGGCTATGGCTACACCTTC.

This clone was seen once. This sequence joins TRBV7-3 and TRBJ2-2; weak D call: TRBD2 (5 bases). Trimming pared 7 bases from V and 1 base from J, leaving 10 bases between. Germline CDR1 SGHTA, CDR2 FQGTGA. CDR3 size: 14 residues. CDR3 DNA sequence: TGTGCCAGCACTAACGGGGTGAACACCGGGGAGCTGTTTTTT. It specifies CASTNGVNTGELFF.

The gene calls are TRBV28 and TRBJ2-7; D gene uncertain. The germline gives CDR1 MDHEN, CDR2 SYDVKM. There are 12 residues in the CDR3. V lost 5 bases and J lost 2, with 7 bases in between. CDR3 nucleotide sequence: TGTGCCAGCAGTCGCCGAGCCTACGAGCAGTACTTC. Protein: CASSRRAYEQYF.

The chain recombines TRBV27 with TRBJ1-2, with a weak D call TRBD1 (6 bases). The CDR3 extends over 15 amino acids. CDR1 is MNHEY and CDR2 is SMNVEV in the germline V gene (reference sequence). V lost 5 bases to trimming and J lost 1 base, with 14 bases between them. CDR3 sequence: CASSPPGQINYGYTF. The DNA of the CDR3 is TGTGCCAGCAGTCCACCGGGACAAATTAACTATGGCTACACCTTC.

This clone was detected only a few times. The chain employs TRBV7-2 and TRBJ2-7, with TRBD1 matching 8 bases. Germline lookup yields CDR1 SGHTA and CDR2 FQGNSA. V trimming: 5 bases; J trimming: 5 bases; junction bases outside the gene matches: 8. CDR3 size: 14 residues. CDR3 DNA: TGTGCCAGCAGCGCAACCCAGGGGGCTCACGAGCAGTACTTC. Translated: CASSATQGAHEQYF.

This chain joins TRBV20-1 and TRBJ2-1, with D unclear. The CDR3 is made up of 11 amino acids. From germline, CDR1 is DFQATT and CDR2 SNEGSKA (reference sequence). The V end was cut by 5 bases, the J end by 8 bases, with 10 bases between. The CDR3 reads CSAPRVDEQFF. The CDR3 region has the DNA TGCAGTGCTCCGCGTGTGGATGAGCAGTTCTTC.

The DNA of the CDR3 is TGTGCCAGCAGCCAAGTCACAGGGGGTTCACCCCTCCACTTT. It codes for CASSQVTGGSPLHF. The chain combines TRBV3-1 (or the pseudogene TRBV3-2) with TRBJ1-6, with 8 bases identical to TRBD1. CDR3 size: 14 residues. The germline V gene has CDR1 LGHDT and CDR2 YNNKEL (reference sequence). J lost 9 bases, V lost 1 base, and 2 bases had no gene match.

This sequence joins TRBV5-1 and TRBJ1-1, with D uncertain. Germline V gene lookup returns CDR1 SGHRS and CDR2 YFSETQ. V lost 0 bases, J lost 4 bases, and 10 bases lay in between. There are 14 residues in the CDR3. CDR3 sequence reads: CASSLEWATTEAFF. DNA of the CDR3: TGCGCCAGCAGCTTGGAGTGGGCCACCACTGAAGCTTTCTTT.

The rearrangement links TRBV5-5 to TRBJ1-5, with 10 bases identical to TRBD1. The germline V gene has CDR1 SGHKS and CDR2 YYEKEE (reference sequence). The V gene end was trimmed by 5 bases and the J gene end by 7 bases; junction bases not matched to a gene: 9. This CDR3 is 15 amino acids long. This CDR3 reads CASSSGGQGDQPQHF. For the CDR3, the DNA is TGTGCCAGCAGTTCGGGAGGACAGGGGGACCAGCCCCAGCATTTT.

The chain carries TRBV6-5 and TRBJ2-3; no definite D call. V lost 7 bases to trimming and J lost 2 bases, with 10 bases between them. The germline V gene encodes CDR1 MNHEY and CDR2 SVGAGI. CDR3 size: 13 residues. CDR3 protein: CASKGGVTDTQYF. The CDR3 DNA reads TGTGCCAGCAAAGGCGGAGTCACAGATACGCAGTATTTT.

J is TRBJ2-2 and V is TRBV28; maybe TRBD1 (5 bases). Germline V gives CDR1 MDHEN, CDR2 SYDVKM. The CDR3 is 14 residues long. Trimming removed 5 bases at V and 1 base at J, with 8 bases between. Written as DNA, the CDR3 is TGTGCCAGCAGTCGTACAGGGAACACCGGGGAGCTGTTTTTT. Residues: CASSRTGNTGELFF.

This clone appeared a few times. The J gene is TRBJ2-4, the V gene TRBV5-1; TRBD1 might be the D (5 bases). Trimming stripped 0 bases from V and 6 bases from J, with 7 bases between. Germline CDR1 reads SGHRS; CDR2 reads YFSETQ. The CDR3 spans 13 residues. DNA for the CDR3: TGCGCCAGCAGCTTGGGGACACTAAACATTCAGTACTTC. As protein: CASSLGTLNIQYF.

This clone is a singleton in its sample. CDR3 in DNA: TGCGCCAGCAGCCAAGAATTTAGCAGTAACACAGATACGCAGTATTTT. Protein product: CASSQEFSSNTDTQYF. The V call is TRBV4-1, the J call TRBJ2-3, with D hard to call. The CDR3 has 16 residues. CDR1 is MGHRA, CDR2 YSYEKL, per germline. Trimming took 0 bases from V and 2 from J, leaving 12 bases between them.

V usage is TRBV30 and J usage is TRBJ1-6; D gene unclear. The CDR3 extends over 13 amino acids. V gave up 3 bases and J gave up 3 bases, with 6 bases separating them. The germline CDR1 and CDR2 sequences are GTSNPN and SVGIG (reference sequence). The CDR3 here is CAWRESYNSPLHF. CDR3 DNA: TGTGCCTGGAGAGAGAGCTATAATTCACCCCTCCACTTT.

The chain uses TRBV28 and TRBJ1-2; 8 bases map to TRBD1. Germline V lookup: CDR1 MDHEN, CDR2 SYDVKM. Germline trimming cut 9 bases from V and 8 bases from J; bases unmatched to any gene: 11. CDR3 size: 13 residues. The CDR3 DNA reads TGTGCCAGTAGATCAGGGGGCGCGGGAGGCTACACCTTC. It codes for CASRSGGAGGYTF.

The rearrangement links TRBV6-2 or TRBV6-3 to TRBJ1-2, with D hard to call. Trimming pared 2 bases from V and 4 bases from J, leaving 5 bases between. The CDR3 is 12 amino acids. In germline, CDR1 is MNHEY, CDR2 SVGEGT. CDR3 region: CASSYRGYGYTF. CDR3 nucleotide sequence: TGTGCCAGCAGTTACAGAGGCTATGGCTACACCTTC.

The rearrangement joins TRBV15 to TRBJ2-1, with D possibly matching TRBD1 (6 bases). Per germline, CDR1 LNHNV and CDR2 YYDKDF (reference sequence). Deletions cut 2 bases from V and 2 bases from J, with 13 bases between. The CDR3 extends over 16 amino acids. The CDR3 sequence: CATSRIRGGAYNEQFF. In DNA form, the CDR3 reads TGTGCCACCAGCAGAATTAGAGGGGGAGCCTACAATGAGCAGTTCTTC.